This TCR beta chain was profiled in a study of T cell changes during pregnancy in multiple sclerosis. This CDR3 is 16 amino acids long. Germline assignment: CDR1 MNHEY and CDR2 SMNVEV (reference sequence). The ends were cut back, 0 bases at V and 0 bases at J, with 9 bases in the middle. Profiled with immunoSEQ multiplex PCR; TCRdb holds only in-frame clones, not every one. The table lists tens of thousands of clones, 75% to 95% of them singletons, with more than 0.75% in the top ten. Here the sequenced sample was peripheral blood, taken in the second trimester of pregnancy. The TCR originated in a female donor with multiple sclerosis, enrolled in a pregnancy study. The gene calls are TRBV27 and TRBJ2-1, with D tentatively TRBD1 (6 bases). Here the CDR3 reads CASSLSGASSYNEQFF. The CDR3 DNA reads as TGTGCCAGCAGTTTATCGGGGGCCTCCTCCTACAATGAGCAGTTCTTC.